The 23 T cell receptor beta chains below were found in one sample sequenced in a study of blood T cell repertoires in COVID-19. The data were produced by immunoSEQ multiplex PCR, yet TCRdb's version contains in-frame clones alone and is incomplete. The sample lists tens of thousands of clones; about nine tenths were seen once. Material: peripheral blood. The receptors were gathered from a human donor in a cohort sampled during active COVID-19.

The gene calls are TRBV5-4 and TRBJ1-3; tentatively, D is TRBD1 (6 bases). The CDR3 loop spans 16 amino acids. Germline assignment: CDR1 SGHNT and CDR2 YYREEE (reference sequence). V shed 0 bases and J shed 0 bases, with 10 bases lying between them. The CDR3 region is CASSLAGDTSGNTIYF. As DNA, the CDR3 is TGTGCCAGCAGCTTGGCCGGGGACACCTCTGGAAACACCATATATTTT.

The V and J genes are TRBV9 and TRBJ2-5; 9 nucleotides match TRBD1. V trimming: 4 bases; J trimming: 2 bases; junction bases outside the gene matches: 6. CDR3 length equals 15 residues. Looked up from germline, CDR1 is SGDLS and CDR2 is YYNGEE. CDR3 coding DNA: TGTGCCAGCAGCACCTCCGACAGGGGGCAAGAGACCCAGTACTTC. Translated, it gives CASSTSDRGQETQYF.

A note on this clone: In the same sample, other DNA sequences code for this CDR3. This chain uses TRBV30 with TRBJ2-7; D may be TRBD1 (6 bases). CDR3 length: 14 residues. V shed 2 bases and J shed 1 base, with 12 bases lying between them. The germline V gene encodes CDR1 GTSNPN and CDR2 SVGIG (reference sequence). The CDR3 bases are TGTGCCTGGAGTTTAGGACAGCCTTCCTACGAGCAGTACTTC. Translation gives CAWSLGQPSYEQYF. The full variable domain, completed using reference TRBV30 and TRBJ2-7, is SQTIHQWPATLVQPVGSPLSLECTVEGTSNPNLYWYRQAAGRGLQLLFYSVGIGQISSEVPQNLSASRPQDRQFILSSKKLLLSDSGFYLCAWSLGQPSYEQYFGPGTRLTVT.

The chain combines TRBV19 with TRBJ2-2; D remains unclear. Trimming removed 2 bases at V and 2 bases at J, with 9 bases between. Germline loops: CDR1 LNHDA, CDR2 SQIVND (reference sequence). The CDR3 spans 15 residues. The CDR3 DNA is TGTGCCAGTAGTATAAATGGGCCCAACACCGGGGAGCTGTTTTTT. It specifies CASSINGPNTGELFF. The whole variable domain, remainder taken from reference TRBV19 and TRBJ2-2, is DGGITQSPKYLFRKEGQNVTLSCEQNLNHDAMYWYRQDPGQGLRLIYYSQIVNDFQKGDIAEGYSVSREKKESFPLTVTSAQKNPTAFYLCASSINGPNTGELFFGEGSRLTVL.

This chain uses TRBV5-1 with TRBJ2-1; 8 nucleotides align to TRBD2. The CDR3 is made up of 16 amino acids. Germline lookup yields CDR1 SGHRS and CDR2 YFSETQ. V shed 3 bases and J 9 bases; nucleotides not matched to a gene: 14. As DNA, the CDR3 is TGCGCCAGCAGCTATCTCAACGGGGGGGCATTAGGTGAGCAGTTCTTC. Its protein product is CASSYLNGGALGEQFF.

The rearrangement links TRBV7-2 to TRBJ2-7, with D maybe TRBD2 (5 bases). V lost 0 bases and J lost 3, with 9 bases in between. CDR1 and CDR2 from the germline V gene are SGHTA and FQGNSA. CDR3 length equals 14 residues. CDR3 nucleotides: TGTGCCAGCAGCTTAGCGGACGGAGGCTACGAGCAGTACTTC. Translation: CASSLADGGYEQYF.

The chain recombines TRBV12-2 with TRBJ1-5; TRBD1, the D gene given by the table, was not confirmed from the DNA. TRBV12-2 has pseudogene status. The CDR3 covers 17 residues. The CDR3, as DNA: TGTGCAAGTCGCTTGAAGTCTGGAGACAGTGACAATCAGCCCCAGCATTTT. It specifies CASRLKSGDSDNQPQHF.

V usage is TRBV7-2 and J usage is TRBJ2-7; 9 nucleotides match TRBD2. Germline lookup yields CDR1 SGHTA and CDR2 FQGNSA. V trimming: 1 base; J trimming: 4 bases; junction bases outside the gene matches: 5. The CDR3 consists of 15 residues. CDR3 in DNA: TGTGCCAGCAGCTTAGAGGCTAGCGGGAAGTACGAGCAGTACTTC. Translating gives CASSLEASGKYEQYF.

The CDR3 loop is CASSYSTASYNEQFF. The CDR3 DNA follows: TGTGCCAGCAGTTACTCCACAGCCTCCTACAATGAGCAGTTCTTC. V usage is TRBV6-5 and J usage is TRBJ2-1; D remains ambiguous. V lost 0 bases to trimming and J lost 0 bases, with 6 bases between them. There are 15 residues in the CDR3. Germline loops: CDR1 MNHEY, CDR2 SVGAGI.

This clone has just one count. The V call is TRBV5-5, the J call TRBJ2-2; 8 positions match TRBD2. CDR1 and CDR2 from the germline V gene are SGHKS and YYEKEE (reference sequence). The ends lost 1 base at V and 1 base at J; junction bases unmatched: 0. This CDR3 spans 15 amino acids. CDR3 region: CASSLLAGNTGELFF. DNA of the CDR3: TGTGCCAGCAGCTTGCTAGCGGGGAACACCGGGGAGCTGTTTTTT.

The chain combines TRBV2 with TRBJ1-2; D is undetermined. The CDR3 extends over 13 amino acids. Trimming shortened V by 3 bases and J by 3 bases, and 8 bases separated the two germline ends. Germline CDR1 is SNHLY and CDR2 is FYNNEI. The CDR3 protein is CASSDVRDYGYTF. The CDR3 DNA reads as TGTGCCAGCAGTGATGTCCGGGACTATGGCTACACCTTC.

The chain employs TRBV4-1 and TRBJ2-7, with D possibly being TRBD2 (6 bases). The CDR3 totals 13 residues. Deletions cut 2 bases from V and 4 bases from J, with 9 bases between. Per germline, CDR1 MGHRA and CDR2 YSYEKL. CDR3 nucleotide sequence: TGCGCCAGCAGCCAAATCGGGAGTTACGAGCAGTACTTC. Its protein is CASSQIGSYEQYF.

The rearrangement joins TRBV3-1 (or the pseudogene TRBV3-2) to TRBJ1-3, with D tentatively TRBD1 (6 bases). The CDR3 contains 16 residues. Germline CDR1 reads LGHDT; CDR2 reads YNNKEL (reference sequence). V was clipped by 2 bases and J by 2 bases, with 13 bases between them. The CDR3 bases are TGTGCCAGCAGCCAAAATACAGGGTCCACTGGAAACACCATATATTTT. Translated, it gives CASSQNTGSTGNTIYF.

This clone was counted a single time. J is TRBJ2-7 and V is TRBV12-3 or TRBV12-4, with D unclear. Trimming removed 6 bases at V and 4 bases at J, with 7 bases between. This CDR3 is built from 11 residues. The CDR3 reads CASSLNYEQYF. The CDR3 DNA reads TGTGCCAGCAGCCTAAATTACGAGCAGTACTTC.

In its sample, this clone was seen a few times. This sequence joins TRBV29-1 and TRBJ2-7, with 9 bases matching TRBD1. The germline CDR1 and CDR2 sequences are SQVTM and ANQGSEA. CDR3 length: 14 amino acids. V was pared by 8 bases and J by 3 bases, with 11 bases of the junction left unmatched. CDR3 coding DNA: TGCAGCTATTGCCCTGGACAGGGGCACTACGAGCAGTACTTC. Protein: CSYCPGQGHYEQYF.

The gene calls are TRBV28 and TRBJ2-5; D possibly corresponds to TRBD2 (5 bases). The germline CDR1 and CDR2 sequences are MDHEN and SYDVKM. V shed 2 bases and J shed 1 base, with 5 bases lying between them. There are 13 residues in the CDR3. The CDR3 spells CASSLRGQETQYF. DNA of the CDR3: TGTGCCAGCAGTTTACGGGGCCAAGAGACCCAGTACTTC.

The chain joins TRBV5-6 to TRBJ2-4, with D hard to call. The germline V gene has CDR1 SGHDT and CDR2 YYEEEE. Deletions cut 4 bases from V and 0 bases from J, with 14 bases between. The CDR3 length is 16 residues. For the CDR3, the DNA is TGTGCCAGCAGCCATAGGAGATTCCTAGCCAAAAACATTCAGTACTTC. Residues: CASSHRRFLAKNIQYF.

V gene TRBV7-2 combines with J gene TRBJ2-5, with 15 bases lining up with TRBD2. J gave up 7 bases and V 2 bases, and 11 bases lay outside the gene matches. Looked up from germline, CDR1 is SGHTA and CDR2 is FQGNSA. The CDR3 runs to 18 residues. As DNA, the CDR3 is TGTGCCAGCAGCTTATCAGGGGGACTAGCGGGAGGTAGGGGGACCCAGTACTTC. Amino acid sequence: CASSLSGGLAGGRGTQYF.

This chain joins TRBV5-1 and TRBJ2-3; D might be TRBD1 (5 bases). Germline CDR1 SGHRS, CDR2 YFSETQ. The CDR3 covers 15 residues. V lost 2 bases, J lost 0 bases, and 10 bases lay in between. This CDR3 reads CASSFDSSSTDTQYF. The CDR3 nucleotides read TGCGCCAGCAGCTTCGACAGCTCTAGCACAGATACGCAGTATTTT.

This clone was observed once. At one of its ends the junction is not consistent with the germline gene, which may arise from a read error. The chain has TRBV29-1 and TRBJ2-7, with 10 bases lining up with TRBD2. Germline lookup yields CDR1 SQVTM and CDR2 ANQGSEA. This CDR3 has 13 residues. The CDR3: CSVEDPSGGHTNF. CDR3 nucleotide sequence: TGCAGCGTTGAGGACCCTAGCGGGGGCCATACCAACTTC.

The CDR3 nucleotides read TGCAGCGTGGATACTAGCGGGAGGCCCTCCTACAATGAGCAGTTCTTC. It translates to CSVDTSGRPSYNEQFF. The V and J genes are TRBV29-1 and TRBJ2-1, with 12 bases identical to TRBD2. With V trimmed by 6 bases and J by 0 bases, 6 bases remained unmatched. This CDR3 comprises 16 residues. Germline CDR1 reads SQVTM; CDR2 reads ANQGSEA.

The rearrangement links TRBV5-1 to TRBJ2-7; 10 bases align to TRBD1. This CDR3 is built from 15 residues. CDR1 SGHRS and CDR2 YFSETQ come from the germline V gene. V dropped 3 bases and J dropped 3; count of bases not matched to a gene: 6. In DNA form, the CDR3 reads TGCGCCAGCAGCTCTTGGACAGGGGGAGGCTACGAGCAGTACTTC. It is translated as CASSSWTGGGYEQYF.

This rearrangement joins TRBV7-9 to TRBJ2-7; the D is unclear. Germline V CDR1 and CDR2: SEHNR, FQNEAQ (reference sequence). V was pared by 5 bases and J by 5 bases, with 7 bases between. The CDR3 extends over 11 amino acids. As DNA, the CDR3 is TGTGCCAGCAGCCGTTTTAACGAGCAGTACTTC. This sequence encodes CASSRFNEQYF.